This entry describes one T cell receptor (beta chain). CD45RO/CCR7/CD25/CD127/CD95/CD27 sorting isolated CD4+ naive, central memory, regulatory and stem cell-like memory cells. The investigators reverse transcribed all of the isolated RNA, so they sequenced expressed TCRB transcripts. Method: immunoSEQ multiplex PCR; TCRdb's copy keeps in-frame clones and lacks some. The sample includes about 220,000 clones, approximately 11% seen only once; the top ten take 1% to 1.5%. This CDR3 has 15 amino acids. Germline loops: CDR1 MGHRA, CDR2 YSYEKL. J was trimmed by 7 bases and V by 8 bases; bases with no gene match: 6. The source of the sample is a study of beta chain features in type 1 diabetes.

The origin of this receptor is a man aged 18-30 years in good health. The chain is built from TRBV4-1 and TRBJ2-1; TRBD2 matches 15 bases. The sample consisted of central memory CD4+ T cells from blood. The CDR3 is CASAGLAGGLNEQFF. CDR3 bases: TGCGCCAGCGCCGGACTAGCGGGAGGGCTAAATGAGCAGTTCTTC.